Listed below are T cell receptor beta chains from one sample, sequenced in a study of regulatory T cells in long-lasting Graves disease. TCRdb independently ran MiXCR on the multiplex PCR reads; one entry per CDR3 protein. The data hold hundreds of thousands of distinct CDR3 sequences, with roughly 17% observed a single time. This sample also appeared in a second study, on T cells in Graves' hyperthyroidism and ophthalmopathy.

Sequences were derived from peripheral blood mononuclear cells (PBMCs), sampled at new diagnosis, from a patient treated with antithyroid drugs. Receptors originate from a man aged 40-50 years with Graves disease. Each CDR3 is given with its conserved first and last residue. D genes are given only for firm matches. Only some rows state a clone size, as once, few, many or a class for expanded clones.

D: NA
J: TRBJ1-1
size: NA
V: TRBV19
DNA: TGTGCCACCCGCCGGGGGATGAACACTGAAGCTTTCTTT
CDR3: CATRRGMNTEAFF

D: NA
J: TRBJ2-1
size: many
V: TRBV28
DNA: TGTGCCAGTCTACTGGGGCAGGACAATGAGCAGTTCTTC
CDR3: CASLLGQDNEQFF

D: NA
J: TRBJ2-1
size: many
V: TRBV2
DNA: TGTGCCAGCAACCGGGAGCCGAACAATGAGCAGTTCTTC
CDR3: CASNREPNNEQFF

D: NA
J: TRBJ1-6
size: NA
V: TRBV28
DNA: TGTGCCAGCAGTGGAATAGGGGCAGGCACCTATAATTCACCCCTCCACTTT
CDR3: CASSGIGAGTYNSPLHF

D: NA
J: TRBJ1-3
size: many
V: TRBV6-2/TRBV6-3
DNA: TGTGCCAGCAGTTACTCGACACGGAACTCTGGAAACACCATATATTTT
CDR3: CASSYSTRNSGNTIYF

D: NA
J: TRBJ1-1
size: many
V: TRBV2
DNA: TGTGCCAGCAGTGCTGGGCCGGCGAACACTGAAGCTTTCTTT
CDR3: CASSAGPANTEAFF

D: TRBD1
J: TRBJ1-2
size: NA
V: TRBV12-3/TRBV12-4
DNA: TGTGCCAGCAATCAGGGGGGAGTTGACTATGGCTACACCTTC
CDR3: CASNQGGVDYGYTF

D: TRBD2
J: TRBJ2-3
size: many
V: TRBV5-4
DNA: TGTGCCAGCAGCCCAGGGACTAGCGGTCGCACAGATACGCAGTATTTT
CDR3: CASSPGTSGRTDTQYF

D: TRBD1
J: TRBJ2-7
size: many
V: TRBV11-1
DNA: TGTGCCAGCAGCGAACGGGACAGCTACGAGCAGTACTTC
CDR3: CASSERDSYEQYF

D: NA
J: TRBJ2-1
size: NA
V: TRBV4-3
DNA: TGCGCCAGCAGCCAAGATAGGAACTTGCCCAATTTCTTC
CDR3: CASSQDRNLPNFF

D: TRBD1
J: TRBJ2-3
size: many
V: TRBV24-1
DNA: TGTGCCACCAGTGATTTGCAAACAGGGGGCACAGATACGCAGTATTTT
CDR3: CATSDLQTGGTDTQYF

D: NA
J: TRBJ1-5
size: NA
V: TRBV6-2/TRBV6-3
DNA: TGTGCCAGCAGCAACAGGTATCAGCCCCAGCATTTT
CDR3: CASSNRYQPQHF

D: TRBD2
J: TRBJ2-3
size: few
V: TRBV5-1
DNA: TGCGCCAGCAGCGTACGACTAGCGGGGGGCGCAGATACGCAGTATTTT
CDR3: CASSVRLAGGADTQYF

D: TRBD1
J: TRBJ1-1
size: NA
V: TRBV10-1
DNA: TGCGCCAGCAGTGAGGGACAGGGGCTGAACACTGAAGCTTTCTTT
CDR3: CASSEGQGLNTEAFF

D: NA
J: TRBJ2-1
size: many
V: TRBV12-3/TRBV12-4
DNA: TGTGCCAGCACCGCGGGGTACAATGAGCAGTTCTTC
CDR3: CASTAGYNEQFF

D: NA
J: TRBJ2-1
size: many
V: TRBV12-3/TRBV12-4
DNA: TGTGCCAGCAGTCCTGACCCGAGCTCCTACAATGAGCAGTTCTTC
CDR3: CASSPDPSSYNEQFF

D: NA
J: TRBJ2-7
size: many
V: TRBV7-9
DNA: TGTGCCAGCAGCTTAGGGGCTCGGGGGTACGAGCAGTACTTC
CDR3: CASSLGARGYEQYF

D: TRBD2
J: TRBJ2-7
size: many
V: TRBV12-3/TRBV12-4
DNA: TGTGCCAGCAGTTCCGGACTAGTCTACGAGCAGTACTTC
CDR3: CASSSGLVYEQYF

D: NA
J: TRBJ2-1
size: many
V: TRBV12-3/TRBV12-4
DNA: TGTGCCAGCACCCTGTGGAGGGATGAGCAGTTCTTC
CDR3: CASTLWRDEQFF

D: NA
J: TRBJ1-1
size: few
V: TRBV5-1
DNA: TGCGCCAGCACCGCTTGGGGTGTTCAGGACACTGAAGCTTTCTTT
CDR3: CASTAWGVQDTEAFF

D: NA
J: TRBJ2-7
size: NA
V: TRBV7-9
DNA: TGTGCCAGCAGCGAAGGGCGGGGCAACTACGAGCAGTACTTC
CDR3: CASSEGRGNYEQYF

D: NA
J: TRBJ1-3
size: NA
V: TRBV6-5
DNA: TGTGCCAGCAGTTACGGGGGTCTGGACACCATATATTTT
CDR3: CASSYGGLDTIYF

D: NA
J: TRBJ2-4
size: few
V: TRBV20-1
DNA: TGCAGTGCTGCCCAACCGGGGGTACTAGCCAAAAACATTCAGTACTTC
CDR3: CSAAQPGVLAKNIQYF

D: TRBD2
J: TRBJ2-3
size: many
V: TRBV6-2/TRBV6-3
DNA: TGTGCCAGCAGTTACGGACTAGCGCCCACAGATACGCAGTATTTT
CDR3: CASSYGLAPTDTQYF

D: NA
J: TRBJ2-1
size: many
V: TRBV9
DNA: TGTGCCAGCAGCCTTACCGGGACTGGAACCTACAATGAGCAGTTCTTC
CDR3: CASSLTGTGTYNEQFF

D: NA
J: TRBJ2-1
size: NA
V: TRBV29-1
DNA: TGCAGCGCCTTTAAGACCACCCGAGAAGGCACCTCCTACAATGAGCAGTTCTTC
CDR3: CSAFKTTREGTSYNEQFF

D: NA
J: TRBJ1-2
size: NA
V: TRBV5-1
DNA: TGCGCCAGCAGCCCCAGGGGCAATATCTATGGCTACACCTTC
CDR3: CASSPRGNIYGYTF

D: NA
J: TRBJ2-7
size: few
V: TRBV7-3
DNA: TGTGCCAGCAGCTATGGAACATCCTACGAGCAGTACTTC
CDR3: CASSYGTSYEQYF